A selection of T cell receptor beta chains follows, all from one sample in a study of blood T cell repertoires in COVID-19. The assay was immunoSEQ multiplex PCR, and TCRdb's table has in-frame clones only and misses some. The sample has around 300,000 clones, over 75% seen once. Specimen: peripheral blood. Receptors were obtained from a man aged 50 or older with active or convalescent COVID-19. CDR3s include the opening cysteine and the closing phenylalanine or tryptophan. D genes are given only for firm matches. Rows give clone size only sometimes, using once, few, many, or a class for an expanded clone.

J gene	V gene	clone size	D gene	CDR3 protein	CDR3 DNA
TRBJ1-6	TRBV5-6	once	-	CASSYSGSPLHF	TGTGCCAGCAGCTACAGCGGTTCACCCCTCCACTTT
TRBJ2-1	TRBV5-1	-	-	CASSLAGDSYNEQFF	TGCGCCAGCAGCTTGGCTGGAGACTCCTACAATGAGCAGTTCTTC
TRBJ2-1	TRBV19	-	TRBD1	CASSLDRGEQFF	TGTGCCAGTAGTCTAGACAGGGGGGAGCAGTTCTTC
TRBJ2-1	TRBV27	-	TRBD2	CASIRTSGSWRYNEQFF	TGTGCCAGCATCCGGACTAGCGGGAGTTGGAGGTACAATGAGCAGTTCTTC
TRBJ1-1	TRBV15	-	-	CATSPPTDSTEAFF	TGTGCCACCAGCCCTCCGACGGACTCCACTGAAGCTTTCTTT
TRBJ2-7	TRBV5-4	-	-	CASSVQAGQIYEQYF	TGTGCCAGCAGCGTGCAAGCAGGACAAATCTACGAGCAGTACTTC
TRBJ1-2	TRBV6-5	-	TRBD1	CASSMRTGVVYGYTF	TGTGCCAGCAGTATGCGGACAGGGGTGGTGTATGGCTACACCTTC
TRBJ2-7	TRBV28	-	TRBD2	CASSSLAGGQEQYF	TGTGCCAGCAGTTCCCTAGCGGGAGGTCAGGAGCAGTACTTC
TRBJ2-5	TRBV11-2	-	-	CASSFLQETQYF	TGTGCCAGCAGCTTTCTGCAAGAGACCCAGTACTTC
TRBJ2-2	TRBV6-5	-	TRBD1	CASRPGQGIGELFF	TGTGCCAGCAGGCCGGGACAGGGAATCGGGGAGCTGTTTTTT
TRBJ2-7	TRBV2	-	-	CASSTVLRSHF	TGTGCCAGCAGTACCGTCCTACGGTCGCACTTC
TRBJ2-1	TRBV10-3	-	TRBD2	CAISESRELVGSEQFF	TGTGCCATCAGTGAGTCGCGGGAGTTGGTTGGGAGTGAGCAGTTCTTC
TRBJ2-7	TRBV2	-	-	CASTPRTGTYEQYF	TGTGCCAGCACCCCCAGGACGGGGACCTACGAGCAGTACTTC
TRBJ2-3	TRBV20-1	once	TRBD2	CSASPSGLAEILTDTQYF	TGCAGTGCTAGTCCTTCGGGACTAGCGGAAATACTCACAGATACGCAGTATTTT
TRBJ1-1	TRBV24-1	-	TRBD1	CATSDSGTGGIEAFF	TGTGCCACCAGTGACTCCGGGACAGGGGGGATTGAAGCTTTCTTT
TRBJ1-2	TRBV18	few	TRBD1	CASSTGQGSPSSYGYTF	TGTGCCAGCTCAACGGGACAGGGCTCCCCCAGTAGCTATGGCTACACCTTC
TRBJ1-1	TRBV4-1	few	-	CASSQRSQNTEAFF	TGCGCCAGCAGCCAACGCTCACAGAACACTGAAGCTTTCTTT
TRBJ2-5	TRBV3-1/TRBV3-2	few	-	CASSQAGQETQYF	TGTGCCAGCAGCCAAGCGGGGCAAGAGACCCAGTACTTC
TRBJ1-2	TRBV7-9	-	TRBD1	CASSRQGGLHYGYTF	TGTGCCAGCAGCCGACAGGGAGGTCTCCACTATGGCTACACCTTC
TRBJ1-4	TRBV30	-	-	CAWSAGGGEKLFF	TGTGCCTGGAGTGCTGGGGGAGGCGAAAAACTGTTTTTT
TRBJ1-3	TRBV3-1/TRBV3-2	-	-	CASSQYSGSGNTIYF	TGTGCCAGCAGCCAATACAGTGGCTCTGGAAACACCATATATTTT
TRBJ1-2	TRBV30	-	TRBD1	CAWSTGTDYGYTF	TGTGCCTGGAGTACAGGGACAGACTATGGCTACACCTTC
TRBJ1-1	TRBV10-2	-	-	CASSEWGSGGAFF	TGCGCCAGCAGTGAGTGGGGTTCTGGGGGGGCTTTCTTT
TRBJ2-7	TRBV11-2	-	TRBD1	CASRRQGKLYEQYF	TGTGCCAGCAGGCGACAGGGGAAGCTCTACGAGCAGTACTTC
TRBJ1-4	TRBV6-6	once	-	CASSLRGSGNEKLFF	TGTGCCAGCAGTTTGAGGGGGTCTGGTAATGAAAAACTGTTTTTT
TRBJ2-6	TRBV2	-	-	CASTLPGSTGANVLTF	TGTGCCAGCACCCTCCCGGGTTCCACTGGGGCCAACGTCCTGACTTTC
TRBJ2-2	TRBV19	-	-	CASSLEGTGELFF	TGTGCCAGTAGCCTAGAGGGAACCGGGGAGCTGTTTTTT
TRBJ2-7	TRBV11-2	-	TRBD2	CASSFRREGAVYEQYF	TGTGCCAGCAGCTTTAGGCGGGAGGGCGCAGTTTACGAGCAGTACTTC
TRBJ2-4	TRBV5-1	-	-	CASRILLSTEKNIQYF	TGCGCCAGCAGAATTCTTTTATCGACAGAAAAAAACATTCAGTACTTC
TRBJ1-5	TRBV12-3/TRBV12-4	few	-	CASSFSTNQPQHF	TGTGCCAGCAGTTTCTCCACAAATCAGCCCCAGCATTTT
TRBJ1-6	TRBV6-5	-	TRBD1	CASRDRGNNSPLHF	TGTGCCAGCAGAGACAGGGGAAATAATTCACCCCTCCACTTT
TRBJ1-1	TRBV9	-	TRBD1	CASRDRQGAWNTEAFF	TGTGCCAGCAGGGACCGGCAGGGGGCATGGAACACTGAAGCTTTCTTT
TRBJ1-3	TRBV27	-	TRBD1	CASSSGTGNTIYF	TGTGCCAGCAGTTCCGGGACAGGGAACACCATATATTTT
TRBJ1-1	TRBV2	-	-	CASRAGLGTEAFF	TGTGCCAGCAGGGCAGGGTTAGGCACTGAAGCTTTCTTT
TRBJ1-6	TRBV7-9	once	-	CASSLDWQNSPLHF	TGTGCCAGCAGCTTAGATTGGCAGAATTCACCCCTCCACTTT
TRBJ2-3	TRBV10-1	-	-	CASSESGGRADTQYF	TGCGCCAGCAGTGAGTCCGGGGGGCGGGCAGATACGCAGTATTTT
TRBJ1-6	TRBV27	-	-	CASGALVINSYNSPLHF	TGTGCCAGTGGGGCCCTCGTCATCAACTCCTATAATTCACCCCTCCACTTT
TRBJ1-1	TRBV28	-	TRBD1	CASTWDRGNTEAFF	TGTGCCAGCACCTGGGACAGGGGAAACACTGAAGCTTTCTTT
TRBJ2-7	TRBV27	-	-	CASSLSIGYEQYF	TGTGCCAGCAGTTTATCGATCGGTTACGAGCAGTACTTC
TRBJ2-7	TRBV5-1	-	TRBD1	CASSASGTARYEQYF	TGCGCCAGCAGCGCGTCCGGGACAGCACGTTACGAGCAGTACTTC
TRBJ1-1	TRBV29-1	-	-	CSVAGPLSTEAFF	TGCAGCGTTGCAGGGCCGCTTAGCACTGAAGCTTTCTTT
TRBJ2-4	TRBV28	-	-	CASVDRTAKNIQYF	TGTGCCAGCGTTGACAGGACGGCCAAAAACATTCAGTACTTC
TRBJ1-2	TRBV19	-	TRBD1	CASSIRPGTGYGYTF	TGTGCCAGTAGTATACGACCCGGGACAGGTTATGGCTACACCTTC
TRBJ1-4	TRBV2	-	-	CASRAGLATNEKLFF	TGTGCCAGCAGAGCGGGTCTTGCAACTAATGAAAAACTGTTTTTT
TRBJ2-1	TRBV19	-	-	CATSDSWNINDEQFF	TGTGCCACCTCGGACAGTTGGAACATAAACGATGAGCAGTTCTTC